A single sample gave rise to the 29 T cell receptor beta chains below, sequenced in a study of cytomegalovirus exposure and HLA in healthy donors. Vbeta (60) and Jbeta (13) primers were used in the PCR. The repertoire was sequenced with immunoSEQ multiplex PCR; TCRdb's copy has only in-frame clones and lacks some. In the table there are roughly 150,000 clones, about two thirds of which are singletons. The sample comprised PBMCs. The receptors derive from a man younger than 40 in good health and CMV-seropositive.

CDR3 loop: CASSYSATGSYEQYF. CDR3 DNA sequence: TGTGCCAGCAGTTACTCGGCGACAGGGTCCTACGAGCAGTACTTC. The chain uses TRBV6-5 and TRBJ2-7, with 7 bases lining up with TRBD1. V lost 0 bases, J lost 1 base, and 3 bases stayed unmatched. This CDR3 comprises 15 residues. Germline V gene sequence: CDR1 MNHEY, CDR2 SVGAGI.

The chain recombines TRBV4-2 with TRBJ2-1, with 14 bases identical to TRBD2. V was pared by 1 base and J by 5 bases, with 10 bases of the junction left unmatched. In germline, CDR1 is LGHNA, CDR2 YNFKEQ. The CDR3 consists of 19 residues. The CDR3 loop is CASSQGEVGTSGRHNEQFF. The CDR3 nucleotides are TGTGCCAGCAGCCAAGGAGAGGTAGGGACTAGCGGGAGACACAATGAGCAGTTCTTC.

The V gene is TRBV19, the J gene TRBJ2-2; tentative D call: TRBD2 (5 bases). The V end lost 7 bases, the J end lost 1 base, and 10 bases lay between the germline ends. Germline values: CDR1 LNHDA, CDR2 SQIVND (reference sequence). The length of the CDR3 is 14 residues. In DNA, the CDR3 is TGTGCCAGTATTGCGGGCGTGAACACCGGGGAGCTGTTTTTT. This encodes CASIAGVNTGELFF.

The chain joins TRBV5-5 to TRBJ1-1; D uncertain. Per germline, CDR1 SGHKS and CDR2 YYEKEE (reference sequence). With 1 base removed from V and 1 base from J, the gap between germline ends came to 14 bases. The CDR3 is made up of 16 amino acids. The CDR3 nucleotides read TGTGCCAGCAGCTTGCGGTGGCAGACTCCGAACACTGAAGCTTTCTTT. This sequence encodes CASSLRWQTPNTEAFF. The full variable domain, with the rest looked up from reference TRBV5-5 and TRBJ1-1, is DAGVTQSPTHLIKTRGQQVTLRCSPISGHKSVSWYQQVLGQGPQFIFQYYEKEERGRGNFPDRFSARQFPNYSSELNVNALLLGDSALYLCASSLRWQTPNTEAFFGQGTRLTVV.

The rearrangement uses TRBV25-1 and TRBJ2-1, with TRBD2 matching 14 bases. This CDR3 is 16 amino acids long. From germline, CDR1 is MGHDK and CDR2 SYGVNS. J lost 8 bases, V lost 1 base, and 4 bases had no gene match. The CDR3 sequence: CASSESGLAGADEQFF. CDR3 in DNA: TGTGCCAGCAGTGAATCGGGACTAGCGGGAGCGGATGAGCAGTTCTTC.

This rearrangement joins TRBV4-1 to TRBJ1-6; 9 nucleotides match TRBD1. CDR3 size: 16 residues. Trimming took 2 bases from V and 7 from J; bases not matched to a gene: 6. Per germline, CDR1 MGHRA and CDR2 YSYEKL. DNA of the CDR3: TGCGCCAGCAGCCAACCCGGACAGGGGTTGAATTCACCCCTCCACTTT. As protein: CASSQPGQGLNSPLHF.

The chain combines TRBV5-6 with TRBJ2-5; TRBD2 matches 9 bases. Germline V CDR1 and CDR2: SGHDT, YYEEEE. The CDR3 consists of 15 residues. V was pared by 0 bases and J by 4 bases, with 4 bases of the junction left unmatched. CDR3 in DNA: TGTGCCAGCAGCTTGGTAGCGGGAGCGCGAGAGACCCAGTACTTC. Residues: CASSLVAGARETQYF.

The chain links TRBV5-4 to TRBJ1-2, with 8 positions matching TRBD1. V lost 7 bases to trimming and J lost 3 bases; unmatched junction nucleotides: 11. From germline, CDR1 is SGHNT and CDR2 YYREEE (reference sequence). The CDR3 runs 15 residues. In DNA, the CDR3 is TGTGCCAGCCATTTCCAGGGGGCATTGGACTATGGCTACACCTTC. The encoded protein is CASHFQGALDYGYTF.

The rearrangement joins TRBV10-1 to TRBJ2-1; 7 positions match TRBD2. Looked up from germline, CDR1 is WNHNN and CDR2 is SYGVQD (reference sequence). V lost 2 bases, J lost 9 bases, and 19 bases stayed unmatched. This CDR3 has 18 amino acids. The CDR3 bases are TGCGCCAGCAGTGAGCCAACGAAGGGTAGCGGGCACCCTGGTGAGCAGTTCTTC. Its translation is CASSEPTKGSGHPGEQFF.

The chain joins TRBV27 to TRBJ1-1; TRBD1 might be the D (5 bases). CDR1 is MNHEY and CDR2 is SMNVEV in the germline V gene (reference sequence). The V and J ends lost 3 bases and 7 bases respectively, with 12 bases between them. The CDR3 contains 13 residues. In DNA, the CDR3 is TGTGCCAGCAGTTTCCACGATAGGGGTGAAGCTTTCTTT. It is translated as CASSFHDRGEAFF.

This clone was picked up one time. The chain recombines TRBV19 with TRBJ1-1; 7 bases are a match to TRBD1. V lost 3 bases to trimming and J lost 10 bases; unmatched junction nucleotides: 8. The CDR3 spans 13 residues. CDR1 and CDR2 from the germline V gene are LNHDA and SQIVND (reference sequence). DNA of the CDR3: TGTGCCAGTAGTATTCGACAGGGACTAGTAGCTTTCTTT. As protein: CASSIRQGLVAFF.

This sequence joins TRBV7-9 and TRBJ2-3; TRBD2 matches at 8 bases. Unmatched junction bases numbered 4, after V lost 5 bases and J lost 0 bases. CDR1 is SEHNR and CDR2 is FQNEAQ in the germline V gene (reference sequence). This CDR3 region has 15 residues. The CDR3 spells CASSTTGGSTDTQYF. Written as DNA, the CDR3 is TGTGCCAGCAGCACAACGGGGGGGAGCACAGATACGCAGTATTTT. Full variable domain (remainder filled in from reference TRBV7-9 and TRBJ2-3): DTGVSQNPRHKITKRGQNVTFRCDPISEHNRLYWYRQTLGQGPEFLTYFQNEAQLEKSRLLSDRFSAERPKGSFSTLEIQRTEQGDSAMYLCASSTTGGSTDTQYFGPGTRLTVL.

This sequence joins TRBV11-2 and TRBJ2-7; D is undetermined. In germline, CDR1 is SGHAT, CDR2 FQNNGV. Deletions cut 2 bases from V and 0 bases from J, with 8 bases between. The CDR3 is made up of 14 amino acids. The DNA for the CDR3 is TGTGCCAGCAGCTTATCCCTGGCCTCCTACGAGCAGTACTTC. Its translation is CASSLSLASYEQYF.

The chain couples TRBV6-4 to TRBJ2-7, with 10 bases that match TRBD2. Losses at the gene ends were 4 bases for V and 5 bases for J; bases not matched to a gene: 8. CDR1 and CDR2 (germline): MRHNA, SNTAGT. This CDR3 has 15 residues. In DNA, the CDR3 is TGTGCCAGCAGTGTAGGACTAGCGGAGCCCCACGAGCAGTACTTC. It codes for CASSVGLAEPHEQYF.

The chain couples TRBV4-2 to TRBJ2-5; 14 positions agree with TRBD2. J lost 5 bases, V lost 4 bases, and 9 bases had no gene match. The CDR3 covers 17 residues. Per germline, CDR1 LGHNA and CDR2 YNFKEQ. The CDR3 coding sequence is TGTGCCAGCAGCCCCACCGGGACTAGCGGGAGTGCGGAGACCCAGTACTTC. It codes for CASSPTGTSGSAETQYF.

The chain has TRBV30 and TRBJ1-3; no firm D call. Germline loops: CDR1 GTSNPN, CDR2 SVGIG (reference sequence). The CDR3 consists of 16 residues. The ends were cut back, 0 bases at V and 0 bases at J, with 12 bases in the middle. CDR3 amino acids: CAWSVSSAASGNTIYF. The DNA for the CDR3 is TGTGCCTGGAGTGTAAGCTCTGCCGCCTCTGGAAACACCATATATTTT.

This clone was seen only a few times. The V and J genes are TRBV19 and TRBJ1-2, with TRBD1 matching 7 bases. The germline V gene encodes CDR1 LNHDA and CDR2 SQIVND (reference sequence). This CDR3 region has 16 residues. With 5 bases clipped from V and 7 bases from J, the junction kept 16 bases outside the gene matches. CDR3 sequence reads: CASSQGTDPALGGYTF. The CDR3, as DNA: TGTGCCAGTAGTCAAGGGACAGACCCTGCCCTTGGTGGCTACACCTTC.

Only one count was recorded for this clone. The chain combines TRBV6-4 with TRBJ2-1; TRBD2 might be the D (5 bases). This CDR3 contains 14 residues. Germline V CDR1 and CDR2: MRHNA, SNTAGT. The V end lost 0 bases, the J end lost 4 bases, and 7 bases lay between the germline ends. The CDR3 DNA reads as TGTGCCAGCAGTGACTCGCGGGCTTACAATGAGCAGTTCTTC. This sequence encodes CASSDSRAYNEQFF.

The rearrangement links TRBV15 to TRBJ1-4, with 9 bases lining up with TRBD1. From germline, CDR1 is LNHNV and CDR2 YYDKDF (reference sequence). V dropped 4 bases and J dropped 5; count of bases not matched to a gene: 5. The CDR3 is 15 amino acids. The CDR3 DNA sequence: TGTGCCACCAGCAAAGCGACAGGGGGGAATGAAAAACTGTTTTTT. It translates to CATSKATGGNEKLFF. Supplemented by reference TRBV15 and TRBJ1-4, the full variable domain reads DAMVIQNPRYQVTQFGKPVTLSCSQTLNHNVMYWYQQKSSQAPKLLFHYYDKDFNNEADTPDNFQSRRPNTSFCFLDIRSPGLGDTAMYLCATSKATGGNEKLFFGSGTQLSVL.

The chain recombines TRBV15 with TRBJ1-1, with no clear D. The V end was cut by 0 bases, the J end by 12 bases, with 14 bases between. The germline V gene has CDR1 LNHNV and CDR2 YYDKDF (reference sequence). This CDR3 contains 13 residues. The CDR3 loop reads CATSRERVQVPFF. In DNA form, the CDR3 reads TGTGCCACCAGCAGAGAGAGGGTCCAGGTACCTTTCTTT.

This clone was counted between two and nine times. The rearrangement uses TRBV5-4 and TRBJ1-1; D is ambiguous. Trimming shortened V by 0 bases and J by 4 bases, and 7 bases separated the two germline ends. Germline assignment: CDR1 SGHNT and CDR2 YYREEE (reference sequence). The CDR3 runs 13 residues. The CDR3 bases are TGTGCCAGCAGCTTGGCCGGTAGCACTGAAGCTTTCTTT. Its protein is CASSLAGSTEAFF.

This clone was counted a single time. This rearrangement joins TRBV20-1 to TRBJ1-1; 7 positions match TRBD1. From germline, CDR1 is DFQATT and CDR2 SNEGSKA (reference sequence). The CDR3 runs to 11 residues. Trimming took 6 bases from V and 7 from J; bases not matched to a gene: 5. CDR3: CSAGTVCEAFF. CDR3 in DNA: TGCAGTGCCGGGACAGTATGTGAAGCTTTCTTT.

V and J are TRBV27 and TRBJ2-7; D gene ambiguous. Germline V gene data show CDR1 as MNHEY and CDR2 as SMNVEV (reference sequence). The CDR3 consists of 14 residues. The V and J ends lost 6 bases and 1 base respectively, with 13 bases between them. The CDR3 bases are TGTGCCAGCAGCCCAACCCGAGTGTCCTACGAGCAGTACTTC. Translated: CASSPTRVSYEQYF.

V is TRBV4-1 and J is TRBJ2-7; the D is unclear. This CDR3 spans 14 amino acids. Germline V gives CDR1 MGHRA, CDR2 YSYEKL. V was cut by 2 bases and J by 0 bases, with 8 bases left in between. DNA for the CDR3: TGCGCCAGCAGCCAACAGGTCGTCTCCTACGAGCAGTACTTC. It specifies CASSQQVVSYEQYF.

CDR3 nucleotide sequence: TGCGCCAGCAGCTTGGGGTTGGGACTAGCTCTCTACGAGCAGTACTTC. It translates to CASSLGLGLALYEQYF. The V and J genes are TRBV5-1 and TRBJ2-7; 9 positions agree with TRBD2. The CDR3 runs 16 residues. V was pared by 0 bases and J by 3 bases, with 7 bases of the junction left unmatched. The germline gives CDR1 SGHRS, CDR2 YFSETQ.

The rearrangement joins TRBV18 to TRBJ2-5; 9 nucleotides align to TRBD2. CDR3 length equals 17 residues. The V gene's germline CDR1 is KGHSH and CDR2 LQKENI. Trimming cost V 3 bases and J 2 bases; bases outside gene matches: 10. CDR3 sequence reads: CASSPLEASGIQETQYF. The CDR3 bases are TGTGCCAGCTCACCCTTGGAGGCTAGCGGGATTCAAGAGACCCAGTACTTC.

CDR3 sequence reads: CASSATGGGKLFF. In DNA, the CDR3 is TGTGCCAGCAGCGCCACAGGGGGCGGAAAACTGTTTTTT. The chain joins TRBV9 to TRBJ1-4; 9 bases match TRBD1. The CDR3 contains 13 residues. Germline V CDR1 and CDR2: SGDLS, YYNGEE. V shed 3 bases and J 10 bases; nucleotides not matched to a gene: 4. The complete variable domain, with remaining parts taken from reference TRBV9 and TRBJ1-4, reads DSGVTQTPKHLITATGQRVTLRCSPRSGDLSVYWYQQSLDQGLQFLIQYYNGEERAKGNILERFSAQQFPDLHSELNLSSLELGDSALYFCASSATGGGKLFFGSGTQLSVL.

A few counts support this clone. The V gene is TRBV6-6, the J gene TRBJ2-7, with D possibly TRBD2 on 6 matching bases. This CDR3 spans 14 amino acids. Germline V lookup: CDR1 MNHNY, CDR2 SVGAGI (reference sequence). V shed 4 bases and J shed 1 base, with 11 bases lying between them. The CDR3 here is CASSSPGGSYEQYF. The CDR3 DNA follows: TGTGCCAGCAGTTCACCCGGAGGGTCCTACGAGCAGTACTTC.

The chain is built from TRBV4-2 and TRBJ2-3; TRBD2 matches at 9 bases. Germline CDR1 reads LGHNA; CDR2 reads YNFKEQ. The CDR3 totals 18 residues. V trimming: 3 bases; J trimming: 2 bases; junction bases outside the gene matches: 12. The CDR3 region has the DNA TGTGCCAGCAGCCAGGGACTAGCCTCCCCTGCGCCCACAGATACGCAGTATTTT. Translation gives CASSQGLASPAPTDTQYF.